This TCR beta chain came from a study of T cells in Graves' hyperthyroidism and ophthalmopathy. Study results and caveats: A model of 13 V-J pairs discriminated ophthalmopathy from stable hyperthyroidism. Most clonotypes expanded in the thyroid (above 0.001) were also present in blood.

What was amplified from RNA transcripts were TCR beta CDR3 regions. TCR CDR3 regions were first amplified by RT-PCR with HTBI primers. TCRdb analysed the multiplex PCR reads with MiXCR anew, one entry per CDR3 protein. The sample yields around 660,000 distinct CDR3 sequences, roughly 46% seen once. Worth noting for this clonotype: Its antigen remains unidentified.

Those patients with uncontrolled infection, other autoimmune disease, pregnancy or lactation were excluded. This TCR was sampled from an adult man with Graves' disease, either hyperthyroidism or ophthalmopathy (not recorded which). Specimen: peripheral blood or thyroid tissue (not recorded which).

The CDR3 bases are TGTGCCAGCAGTTCCCGTGCGGAATTTGAGCCCCAGCATTTT. It encodes CASSSRAEFEPQHF. The chain joins TRBV7-2 to TRBJ1-5; D gene unclear. V was clipped by 6 bases and J by 8 bases, with 17 bases between them. This CDR3 region has 14 residues. Germline values: CDR1 SGHTA, CDR2 FQGNSA. Drawing the rest from reference TRBV7-2 and TRBJ1-5, the complete variable domain is GAGVSQSPSNKVTEKGKDVELRCDPISGHTALYWYRQSLGQGLEFLIYFQGNSAPDKSGLPSDRFSAERTGGSVSTLTIQRTQQEDSAVYLCASSSRAEFEPQHFGDGTRLSIL.